Shown below are 5 T cell receptor beta chains from a single sample sequenced in a study of cytomegalovirus exposure and HLA in healthy donors. The PCR used 60 Vbeta and 13 Jbeta primers. Repertoires were generated with immunoSEQ multiplex PCR, while TCRdb's copy carries only in-frame clones and drops some. The data hold some 130,000 clones, with roughly 82% observed a single time. The source material was PBMCs. The receptors stem from a male donor in good health and CMV-seropositive.

The chain carries TRBV4-3 and TRBJ2-5, with D maybe TRBD2 (5 bases). Between the trimmed V and J ends, which lost 4 bases and 2 bases, there was a span of 8 bases. Germline CDR1 and CDR2: LGHNA and YSLEER. The CDR3 runs 13 residues. CDR3 amino acids: CASSRGVQETQYF. The CDR3 bases are TGCGCCAGCAGCCGGGGAGTTCAAGAGACCCAGTACTTC.

This sequence joins TRBV11-2 and TRBJ2-1; D gene uncertain. The CDR3 is made up of 12 amino acids. Germline lookup yields CDR1 SGHAT and CDR2 FQNNGV. Deletions cut 5 bases from V and 6 bases from J, with 8 bases between. CDR3 sequence reads: CASSIASNEQFF. Here the CDR3 DNA reads TGTGCCAGCAGCATCGCTAGCAATGAGCAGTTCTTC.

The V and J genes are TRBV7-2 and TRBJ1-5; D is uncertain. This CDR3 has 12 residues. CDR1 is SGHTA and CDR2 is FQGNSA in the germline V gene. Trimming left V 5 bases short and J 3 bases short, with 5 bases between. This CDR3 is CASSPSNQPQHF. The CDR3 DNA reads as TGTGCCAGCAGCCCATCCAATCAGCCCCAGCATTTT.

This chain links TRBV9 with TRBJ2-2; 11 nucleotides match TRBD1. V was clipped by 2 bases and J by 7 bases; unmatched bases: 4. Germline-derived CDR1 and CDR2 are SGDLS and YYNGEE. The CDR3 is 15 residues long. CDR3 sequence reads: CASSVRTGGIGELFF. In DNA, the CDR3 is TGTGCCAGCAGCGTCCGGACAGGGGGCATCGGGGAGCTGTTTTTT.

The chain is built from TRBV18 and TRBJ2-1; tentatively, D is TRBD2 (6 bases). Trimming pared 2 bases from V and 7 bases from J, leaving 6 bases between. The V gene's germline CDR1 is KGHSH and CDR2 LQKENI. This CDR3 comprises 12 residues. CDR3 sequence reads: CASSPAGNEQFF. In DNA, the CDR3 is TGTGCCAGCTCACCAGCGGGGAATGAGCAGTTCTTC.